This T cell receptor (beta chain) was captured by sequencing in a study of response to subunit inactivated influenza vaccine. TCRdb itself ran the RT-PCR reads through MiXCR, one entry per CDR3 protein. The data show 600,000 to 850,000 distinct CDR3 sequences, 14% seen once. CDR1 and CDR2 (germline): SGDLS, YYNGEE. J lost 2 bases, V lost 0 bases, and 6 bases had no gene match. CDR3 length: 16 amino acids. This clonotype was counted only a few times. The chain links TRBV9 to TRBJ2-3, with 7 bases that match TRBD2. This clonotype was obtained from a man in his forties or fifties who received an inactivated influenza vaccine. Source: PBMCs from blood, taken 14 to 15 days before vaccination. DNA for the CDR3: TGTGCCAGCAGCGTAGGAAATAGCGGGTACACAGATACGCAGTATTTT. This gives the protein CASSVGNSGYTDTQYF.